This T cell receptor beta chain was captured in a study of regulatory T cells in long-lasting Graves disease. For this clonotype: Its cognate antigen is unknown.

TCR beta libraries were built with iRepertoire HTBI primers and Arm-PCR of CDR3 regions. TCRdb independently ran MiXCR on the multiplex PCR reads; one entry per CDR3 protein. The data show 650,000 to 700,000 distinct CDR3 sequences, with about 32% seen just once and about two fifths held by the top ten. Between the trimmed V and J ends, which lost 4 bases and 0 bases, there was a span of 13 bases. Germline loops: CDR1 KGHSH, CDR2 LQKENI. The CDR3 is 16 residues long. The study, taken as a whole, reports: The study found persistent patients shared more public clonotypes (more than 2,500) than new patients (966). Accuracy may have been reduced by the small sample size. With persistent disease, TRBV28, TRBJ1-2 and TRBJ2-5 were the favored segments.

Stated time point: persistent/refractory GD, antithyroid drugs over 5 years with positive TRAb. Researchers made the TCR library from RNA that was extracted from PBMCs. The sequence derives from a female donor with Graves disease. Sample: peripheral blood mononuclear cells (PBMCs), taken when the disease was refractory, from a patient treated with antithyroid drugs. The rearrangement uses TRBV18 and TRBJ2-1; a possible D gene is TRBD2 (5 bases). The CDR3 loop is CASSLGLTSSYNEQFF. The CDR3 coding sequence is TGTGCCAGCTCACTAGGACTTACCAGCTCCTACAATGAGCAGTTCTTC. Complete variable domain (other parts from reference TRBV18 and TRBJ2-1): NAGVMQNPRHLVRRRGQEARLRCSPMKGHSHVYWYRQLPEEGLKFMVYLQKENIIDESGMPKERFSAEFPKEGPSILRIQQVVRGDSAAYFCASSLGLTSSYNEQFFGPGTRLTVL.